This TCR beta chain was observed in a study of identical twins. The germline gives CDR1 SGDLS, CDR2 YYNGEE. The CDR3 spans 14 residues. Trimming left V 0 bases short and J 4 bases short, with 8 bases between. TCRdb ran MiXCR on the 5' RACE reads and lists one entry per CDR3 protein. The sample holds some 440,000 distinct CDR3 sequences; roughly 26% are singletons and the top ten take around 3%. This clonotype was seen a few times. These data were also reused for a study on T cells expressing NK-cell markers.

Sequenced input: CD4+ T cells sorted from blood. The source is a woman aged 18-29 years in good health. The V call is TRBV9, the J call TRBJ1-5; D remains ambiguous. In nucleotides, the CDR3 is TGTGCCAGCAGCGTAGCGGGCGGTAATCAGCCCCAGCATTTT. Residues: CASSVAGGNQPQHF.